This passage covers 9 T cell receptor beta chains from one sample sequenced in a study of cytomegalovirus exposure and HLA in healthy donors. The PCR ran on 60 Vbeta and 13 Jbeta primers. Some clones are missing from TCRdb's copy, which holds only in-frame ones; the method was immunoSEQ multiplex PCR. Recorded for this sample: around 140,000 clones. The sample was PBMCs. The source of these receptors is a middle-aged woman in good health and CMV-seronegative.

This rearrangement joins TRBV5-1 to TRBJ1-1; 9 bases are shared with TRBD1. The germline V gene has CDR1 SGHRS and CDR2 YFSETQ. Trimming at V came to 0 bases and at J to 6 bases, leaving 3 bases not matched to a gene. This CDR3 has 14 residues. Here the CDR3 DNA reads TGCGCCAGCAGCTTGGGGACAGGGGTCGCTGAAGCTTTCTTT. Its translation is CASSLGTGVAEAFF. Using reference TRBV5-1 and TRBJ1-1 for the parts outside the CDR3, the full variable domain is KAGVTQTPRYLIKTRGQQVTLSCSPISGHRSVSWYQQTPGQGLQFLFEYFSETQRNKGNFPGRFSGRQFSNSRSEMNVSTLELGDSALYLCASSLGTGVAEAFFGQGTRLTVV.

The rearrangement joins TRBV7-3 to TRBJ2-7; 8 nucleotides match TRBD1. V shed 5 bases, J shed 6 bases, and the junction held 6 bases outside the gene matches. The CDR3 runs 13 residues. Germline CDR1 SGHTA, CDR2 FQGTGA. For the CDR3, the DNA is TGTGCCAGCAGCCGAGACAGGGGAAGCGAGCAGTACGTC. This gives the protein CASSRDRGSEQYV.

This sequence joins TRBV25-1 and TRBJ1-4; 7 positions match TRBD1. CDR3 length: 14 residues. The trim removed 2 bases at V and 8 bases at J, leaving 5 bases unmatched. Germline V lookup: CDR1 MGHDK, CDR2 SYGVNS. The CDR3 bases are TGTGCCAGCAGTGAAGGGGCCAGGGGGGAAAAACTGTTTTTT. Protein sequence: CASSEGARGEKLFF. Using reference TRBV25-1 and TRBJ1-4 for the parts outside the CDR3, the full variable domain is EADIYQTPRYLVIGTGKKITLECSQTMGHDKMYWYQQDPGMELHLIHYSYGVNSTEKGDLSSESTVSRIRTEHFPLTLESARPSHTSQYLCASSEGARGEKLFFGSGTQLSVL.

The J gene is TRBJ1-4, the V gene TRBV6-6; a weak D match, TRBD1 (5 bases). Germline loops: CDR1 MNHNY, CDR2 SVGAGI (reference sequence). The CDR3 has 16 residues. V was clipped by 0 bases and J by 7 bases, with 15 bases between them. CDR3: CASSYSRRGRTEKLFF. CDR3 sequence (DNA): TGTGCCAGCAGTTACTCGAGAAGGGGCAGGACTGAAAAACTGTTTTTT.

The CDR3 sequence: CASSVTDSGGNTIYF. As DNA, the CDR3 is TGTGCCAGCAGCGTAACCGACAGTGGTGGAAACACCATATATTTT. The rearrangement uses TRBV9 and TRBJ1-3; D is perhaps TRBD1 (5 bases). Trimming took 1 base from V and 3 from J, leaving 11 bases between them. This CDR3 is 15 amino acids long. Germline CDR1 reads SGDLS; CDR2 reads YYNGEE.

The chain links TRBV7-6 to TRBJ1-3, with D possibly being TRBD1 (5 bases). The CDR3 is 16 residues long. V dropped 2 bases and J dropped 1 base, with 12 bases sitting between them. Germline lookup yields CDR1 SGHVS and CDR2 FNYEAQ. CDR3 in amino acids: CASSLTPGWSGNTIYF. The CDR3 region has the DNA TGTGCCAGCAGCTTAACCCCAGGGTGGTCTGGAAACACCATATATTTT.

The chain links TRBV6-6 to TRBJ1-5, with D perhaps TRBD1 (6 bases). Trimming took 5 bases from V and 3 from J, leaving 14 bases between them. CDR3 length: 15 amino acids. The V gene's germline CDR1 is MNHNY and CDR2 SVGAGI (reference sequence). The CDR3 reads CASSRNRDTNQPQHF. The CDR3 DNA sequence: TGTGCCAGCAGTCGAAACCGGGACACCAATCAGCCCCAGCATTTT.

V gene TRBV6-6 combines with J gene TRBJ2-5, with D tentatively TRBD1 (5 bases). The J call may be mistaken, given a closer DNA end match to TRBJ2-7. Per the germline V gene, CDR1 is MNHNY and CDR2 is SVGAGI (reference sequence). CDR3 length: 14 residues. The CDR3 protein is CASSYSAGIYEQYF. In DNA, the CDR3 is TGTGCCAGCAGTTACTCGGCAGGGATTTACGAGCAGTACTTC.

This chain connects TRBV6-6 to TRBJ1-6; D is unclear. CDR1 and CDR2 from the germline V gene are MNHNY and SVGAGI (reference sequence). V lost 0 bases and J lost 5, with 8 bases in between. The CDR3 runs to 15 residues. The CDR3 spells CASSYSRGNNSPLHF. The CDR3, as DNA: TGTGCCAGCAGTTACTCGAGAGGAAATAATTCACCCCTCCACTTT.